The 29 T cell receptor beta chains in this list originate from one sample, sequenced in a study of monozygotic twins with cystic fibrosis. This table comes from immunoSEQ multiplex PCR, and its TCRdb copy is limited to in-frame clones, with some not included. The sample includes some 30,000 clones, roughly 90% of them seen just once. The sequencing sample was made of blood. The receptors here all came from a girl aged 2-10 years with cystic fibrosis.

J is TRBJ2-7 and V is TRBV6-1; TRBD1 aligns across 8 bases. Germline V CDR1 and CDR2: MNHNS, SASEGT. This CDR3 spans 14 amino acids. J was trimmed by 6 bases and V by 6 bases; bases with no gene match: 10. CDR3 sequence reads: CASSGRTGSGEQYF. In nucleotides, the CDR3 is TGTGCCAGCAGCGGTCGGACAGGGTCAGGCGAGCAGTACTTC.

This rearrangement joins TRBV4-3 to TRBJ1-2; a possible D gene is TRBD1 (5 bases). The germline CDR1 and CDR2 sequences are LGHNA and YSLEER. This CDR3 contains 15 residues. V was cut by 1 base and J by 5 bases, with 14 bases left in between. DNA for the CDR3: TGCGCCAGCAGCCAAGGGCAGCAGGGCGGTTATGGCTACACCTTC. It specifies CASSQGQQGGYGYTF.

The V gene is TRBV5-4, the J gene TRBJ2-1; TRBD1 matches 7 bases. Germline values: CDR1 SGHNT, CDR2 YYREEE (reference sequence). Losses at the gene ends were 5 bases for V and 2 bases for J; bases not matched to a gene: 13. The CDR3 is 17 amino acids. CDR3 in DNA: TGTGCCAGCAGTTACGGACAGGTCAACACTCCCTACAATGAGCAGTTCTTC. Translated, it gives CASSYGQVNTPYNEQFF.

DNA of the CDR3: TGTGCCAGCAGTGCCGACAGGGACACCGGGGAGCTGTTTTTT. The encoded protein is CASSADRDTGELFF. This chain links TRBV6-1 with TRBJ2-2; TRBD1 matches at 7 bases. The CDR3 extends over 14 amino acids. CDR1 MNHNS and CDR2 SASEGT come from the germline V gene. Unmatched junction bases numbered 2, after V lost 4 bases and J lost 3 bases.

This rearrangement joins TRBV4-2 to TRBJ2-1; 14 bases align to TRBD2. CDR1 and CDR2 from the germline V gene are LGHNA and YNFKEQ. This CDR3 is built from 16 residues. The V gene end was trimmed by 5 bases and the J gene end by 4 bases; junction bases not matched to a gene: 4. CDR3 in amino acids: CASSRRTSGGYNEQFF. CDR3 sequence (DNA): TGTGCCAGCAGCAGAAGGACTAGCGGGGGGTACAATGAGCAGTTCTTC.

The chain carries TRBV11-2 and TRBJ2-3; 10 bases agree with TRBD2. The CDR3 extends over 15 amino acids. Losses at the gene ends were 6 bases for V and 5 bases for J; bases not matched to a gene: 8. Germline V gene data show CDR1 as SGHAT and CDR2 as FQNNGV. CDR3 coding DNA: TGTGCCAGCAGGGTTAGCGGGGGGTTAGGAGATACGCAGTATTTT. The encoded protein is CASRVSGGLGDTQYF.

This chain connects TRBV30 to TRBJ2-2; a weak D match, TRBD2 (5 bases). This CDR3 region has 13 residues. Germline loops: CDR1 GTSNPN, CDR2 SVGIG (reference sequence). Trimming took 3 bases from V and 5 from J, leaving 10 bases between them. CDR3 DNA sequence: TGTGCCTGGAGCGAGGGTCAGACCGGGGAGCTGTTTTTT. This codes for CAWSEGQTGELFF.

V usage is TRBV11-1 and J usage is TRBJ2-3; D is undetermined. Germline CDR1 is SGHAT and CDR2 is FQDESV (reference sequence). The V end was cut by 3 bases, the J end by 2 bases, with 6 bases between. The CDR3 length is 13 residues. CDR3 protein: CASSLGFTDTQYF. The CDR3 coding sequence is TGTGCCAGCAGCTTGGGATTCACAGATACGCAGTATTTT.

V is TRBV4-3 and J is TRBJ2-1; D is unresolved. Per germline, CDR1 LGHNA and CDR2 YSLEER. The CDR3 runs to 13 residues. Trimming took 0 bases from V and 8 from J, leaving 8 bases between them. CDR3 in amino acids: CASSQDLSYEQFF. The CDR3 DNA reads TGCGCCAGCAGCCAAGACCTTAGTTATGAGCAGTTCTTC.

The sample holds one count of this clone. The chain is built from TRBV27 and TRBJ1-4, with TRBD1 matching over 7 bases. J lost 3 bases, V lost 4 bases, and 2 bases had no gene match. Germline CDR1 MNHEY, CDR2 SMNVEV (reference sequence). This CDR3 is 14 amino acids long. The CDR3 DNA is TGTGCCAGCAGTTGGGGACAGCCTAATGAAAAACTGTTTTTT. Translating gives CASSWGQPNEKLFF.

The rearrangement uses TRBV18 and TRBJ1-2, with 11 bases that match TRBD1. V trimming: 1 base; J trimming: 6 bases; junction bases outside the gene matches: 1. Germline loops: CDR1 KGHSH, CDR2 LQKENI. CDR3 length: 14 amino acids. The CDR3 sequence is CASSPLGQGDGYTF. The DNA for the CDR3 is TGTGCCAGCTCACCACTGGGACAGGGGGATGGCTACACCTTC.

J is TRBJ1-2 and V is TRBV6-4; TRBD1 might be the D (6 bases). With 0 bases removed from V and 6 bases from J, the gap between germline ends came to 17 bases. The CDR3 runs to 16 residues. CDR1 and CDR2 from the germline V gene are MRHNA and SNTAGT. CDR3 in amino acids: CASSDSTQGAGDGYTF. CDR3 in DNA: TGTGCCAGCAGTGACTCGACACAGGGCGCAGGGGATGGCTACACCTTC.

J is TRBJ1-2 and V is TRBV25-1, with D possibly TRBD1 on 5 matching bases. With 0 bases removed from V and 6 bases from J, the gap between germline ends came to 11 bases. The germline V gene has CDR1 MGHDK and CDR2 SYGVNS. There are 14 residues in the CDR3. CDR3 protein: CASSEYGGKDGYTF. The CDR3 region has the DNA TGTGCCAGCAGTGAATACGGGGGAAAGGATGGCTACACCTTC.

This clone was seen only once. The chain uses TRBV25-1 and TRBJ1-1; 7 nucleotides match TRBD1. V shed 5 bases and J 0 bases; nucleotides not matched to a gene: 6. CDR3 length: 15 amino acids. Germline V gene sequence: CDR1 MGHDK, CDR2 SYGVNS. The CDR3 region has the DNA TGTGCCAGCAGTTCGTACAGGGGAATGAACACTGAAGCTTTCTTT. This codes for CASSSYRGMNTEAFF.

The chain recombines TRBV7-9 with TRBJ1-2; 7 bases line up with TRBD1. The CDR3 extends over 15 amino acids. With V trimmed by 5 bases and J by 0 bases, 6 bases remained unmatched. Germline values: CDR1 SEHNR, CDR2 FQNEAQ (reference sequence). The CDR3 here is CASSPRTGTNYGYTF. In DNA, the CDR3 is TGTGCCAGCAGCCCACGGACAGGCACTAACTATGGCTACACCTTC.

This chain connects TRBV19 to TRBJ2-3; D is ambiguous. V lost 3 bases and J 1 base, leaving 5 bases between the germline ends. Germline-derived CDR1 and CDR2 are LNHDA and SQIVND (reference sequence). The CDR3 length is 13 residues. The CDR3, as DNA: TGTGCCAGTAGTATTTCCGGCACAGATACGCAGTATTTT. Its protein product is CASSISGTDTQYF.

This chain joins TRBV19 and TRBJ2-1, with 8 bases matching TRBD1. The CDR3 is 15 residues long. Germline V gene data show CDR1 as LNHDA and CDR2 as SQIVND (reference sequence). Unmatched junction bases numbered 6, after V lost 3 bases and J lost 5 bases. As DNA, the CDR3 is TGTGCCAGTAGTATCGGCAGGGGGCAAAACAATGAGCAGTTCTTC. This sequence encodes CASSIGRGQNNEQFF.

The rearrangement links TRBV10-3 to TRBJ1-3, with 7 nucleotides matching TRBD1. The germline V gene has CDR1 ENHRY and CDR2 SYGVKD. With V trimmed by 6 bases and J by 0 bases, 5 bases remained unmatched. The CDR3 is 15 residues long. This CDR3 reads CAIRGGTDSGNTIYF. DNA of the CDR3: TGTGCCATCAGGGGGGGGACAGACTCTGGAAACACCATATATTTT.

The V and J genes are TRBV5-1 and TRBJ2-3, with 9 bases fitting TRBD1. Germline lookup yields CDR1 SGHRS and CDR2 YFSETQ. CDR3 length: 14 amino acids. The trim removed 3 bases at V and 5 bases at J, leaving 4 bases unmatched. CDR3 region: CASSSGQGKDTQYF. The CDR3, as DNA: TGCGCCAGCAGCTCCGGACAGGGGAAAGATACGCAGTATTTT.

CDR3 coding DNA: TGCGCCAGCAGCTTGGATCTAGCGGGGGAGGAGACCCAGTACTTC. Translating it yields CASSLDLAGEETQYF. This chain uses TRBV5-1 with TRBJ2-5, with 10 bases identical to TRBD2. Trimming took 0 bases from V and 5 from J; bases not matched to a gene: 4. Germline V CDR1 and CDR2: SGHRS, YFSETQ. This CDR3 is 15 amino acids long.

CDR3 sequence reads: CASSHGDTYPYGYTF. The CDR3 DNA is TGTGCCAGCAGCCACGGGGACACCTACCCCTATGGCTACACCTTC. The gene calls are TRBV6-5 and TRBJ1-2; D may be TRBD1 (6 bases). Germline V gives CDR1 MNHEY, CDR2 SVGAGI. Trimming removed 6 bases at V and 4 bases at J, with 18 bases between. The CDR3 covers 15 residues.

This chain joins TRBV4-2 and TRBJ2-7; 8 positions agree with TRBD1. V dropped 2 bases and J dropped 3; count of bases not matched to a gene: 12. The CDR3 length is 17 residues. Germline-derived CDR1 and CDR2 are LGHNA and YNFKEQ. CDR3 DNA sequence: TGTGCCAGCAGCCAATCCCGGGTTATCGACAGGGGCTACGAGCAGTACTTC. It translates to CASSQSRVIDRGYEQYF.

The chain carries TRBV7-2 and TRBJ2-1, with TRBD1 identical over 8 bases. Germline CDR1 is SGHTA and CDR2 is FQGNSA. J gave up 1 base and V 4 bases, and 3 bases lay outside the gene matches. The CDR3 loop spans 15 amino acids. DNA of the CDR3: TGTGCCAGCAGCTACGACAGGGGTTCCTACAATGAGCAGTTCTTC. It codes for CASSYDRGSYNEQFF.

The gene calls are TRBV15 and TRBJ1-2; the match to TRBD1 covers 10 bases. The J segment lost 0 bases and the V segment lost 2 bases, leaving 6 bases of the junction unmatched. CDR3 length: 17 amino acids. Germline V CDR1 and CDR2: LNHNV, YYDKDF (reference sequence). The CDR3 loop reads CATSRLPGTGANYGYTF. The CDR3 coding sequence is TGTGCCACCAGCAGACTTCCCGGGACAGGGGCTAACTATGGCTACACCTTC.

This chain uses TRBV5-4 with TRBJ2-5; D assignment may be TRBD1 or TRBD2 (6 bases each). This CDR3 has 15 residues. CDR1 is SGHNT and CDR2 is YYREEE in the germline V gene (reference sequence). Trimming removed 1 base at V and 4 bases at J, with 14 bases between. The CDR3 is CASSLLGGRRETQYF. In DNA, the CDR3 is TGTGCCAGCAGCTTGTTGGGGGGCCGCAGAGAGACCCAGTACTTC.

V is TRBV19 and J is TRBJ1-1; 8 bases align to TRBD1. The ends lost 5 bases at V and 4 bases at J; junction bases unmatched: 6. CDR3 size: 14 residues. CDR1 and CDR2 (germline): LNHDA, SQIVND (reference sequence). The chain's CDR3 is CASSFDRGGTEAFF. The CDR3 DNA follows: TGTGCCAGTAGTTTTGACAGGGGAGGCACTGAAGCTTTCTTT.

The V and J genes are TRBV11-2 and TRBJ2-5; weak D call: TRBD1 (5 bases). Looked up from germline, CDR1 is SGHAT and CDR2 is FQNNGV. The CDR3 loop spans 15 amino acids. Trimming shortened V by 3 bases and J by 5 bases, and 16 bases separated the two germline ends. CDR3 DNA: TGTGCCAGCAGCTTGGAGTACAGGAGTAGCGAGACCCAGTACTTC. Protein product: CASSLEYRSSETQYF.

The CDR3 DNA is TGTGCCAGCCGTTTCCCCAACGGGGGGCGCGACGAGCAGTACTTC. Encoded protein: CASRFPNGGRDEQYF. The gene calls are TRBV2 and TRBJ2-7; a possible D gene is TRBD2 (7 bases). V lost 8 bases, J lost 5 bases, and 22 bases lay in between. Per the germline V gene, CDR1 is SNHLY and CDR2 is FYNNEI. There are 15 residues in the CDR3.

The rearrangement joins TRBV19 to TRBJ2-3; no clear D. The V end was cut by 5 bases, the J end by 0 bases, with 9 bases between. CDR1 is LNHDA and CDR2 is SQIVND in the germline V gene (reference sequence). CDR3 length: 14 amino acids. CDR3 loop: CASSAQPSTDTQYF. CDR3 nucleotides: TGTGCCAGTAGTGCCCAGCCTAGCACAGATACGCAGTATTTT. Drawing the rest from reference TRBV19 and TRBJ2-3, the complete variable domain is DGGITQSPKYLFRKEGQNVTLSCEQNLNHDAMYWYRQDPGQGLRLIYYSQIVNDFQKGDIAEGYSVSREKKESFPLTVTSAQKNPTAFYLCASSAQPSTDTQYFGPGTRLTVL.